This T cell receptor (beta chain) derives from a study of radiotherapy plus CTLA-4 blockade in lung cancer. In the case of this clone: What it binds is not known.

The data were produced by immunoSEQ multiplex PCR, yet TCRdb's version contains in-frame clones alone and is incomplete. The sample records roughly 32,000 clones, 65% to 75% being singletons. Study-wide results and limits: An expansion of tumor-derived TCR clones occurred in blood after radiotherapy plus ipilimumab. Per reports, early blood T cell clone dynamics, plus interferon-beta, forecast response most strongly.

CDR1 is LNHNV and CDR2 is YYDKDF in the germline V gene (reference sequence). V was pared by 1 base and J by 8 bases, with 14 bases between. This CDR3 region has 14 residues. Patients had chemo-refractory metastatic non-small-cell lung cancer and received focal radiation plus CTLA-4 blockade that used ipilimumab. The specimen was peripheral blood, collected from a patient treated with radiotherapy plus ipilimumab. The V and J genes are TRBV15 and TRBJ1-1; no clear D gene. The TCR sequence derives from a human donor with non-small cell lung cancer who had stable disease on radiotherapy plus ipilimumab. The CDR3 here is CATSRVRRAEEAFF. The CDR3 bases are TGTGCCACCAGCAGAGTTCGTAGGGCAGAAGAAGCTTTCTTT. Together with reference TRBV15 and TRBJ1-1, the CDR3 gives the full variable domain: DAMVIQNPRYQVTQFGKPVTLSCSQTLNHNVMYWYQQKSSQAPKLLFHYYDKDFNNEADTPDNFQSRRPNTSFCFLDIRSPGLGDTAMYLCATSRVRRAEEAFFGQGTRLTVV.